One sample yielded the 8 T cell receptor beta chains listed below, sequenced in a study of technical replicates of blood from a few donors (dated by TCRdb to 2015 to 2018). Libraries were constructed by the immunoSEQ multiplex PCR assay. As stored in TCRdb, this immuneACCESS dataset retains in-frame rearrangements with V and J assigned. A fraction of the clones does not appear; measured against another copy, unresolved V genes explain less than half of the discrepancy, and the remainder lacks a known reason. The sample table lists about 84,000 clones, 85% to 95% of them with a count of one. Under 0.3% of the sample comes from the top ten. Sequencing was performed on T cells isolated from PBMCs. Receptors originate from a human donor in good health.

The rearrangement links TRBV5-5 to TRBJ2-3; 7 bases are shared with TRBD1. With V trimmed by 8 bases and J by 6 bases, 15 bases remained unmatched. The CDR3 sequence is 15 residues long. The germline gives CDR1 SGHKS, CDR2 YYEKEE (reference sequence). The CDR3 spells CASTGWDRVRDTQYF. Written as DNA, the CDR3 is TGTGCCAGTACCGGATGGGACAGAGTCAGGGATACGCAGTATTTT.

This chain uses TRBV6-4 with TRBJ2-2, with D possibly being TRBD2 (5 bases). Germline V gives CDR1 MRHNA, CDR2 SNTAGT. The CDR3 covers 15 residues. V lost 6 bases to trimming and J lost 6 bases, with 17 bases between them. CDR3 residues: CASRPSHRGPGELFF. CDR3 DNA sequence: TGTGCCAGCAGACCCTCCCATCGGGGTCCCGGGGAGCTGTTTTTT.

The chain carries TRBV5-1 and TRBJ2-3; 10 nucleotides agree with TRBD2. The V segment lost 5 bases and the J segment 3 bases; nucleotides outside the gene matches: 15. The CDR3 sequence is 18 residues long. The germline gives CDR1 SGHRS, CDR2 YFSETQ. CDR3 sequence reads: CASSRRLAGEVITDTQYF. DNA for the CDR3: TGCGCCAGCAGTCGTCGGCTAGCGGGAGAAGTAATTACAGATACGCAGTATTTT.

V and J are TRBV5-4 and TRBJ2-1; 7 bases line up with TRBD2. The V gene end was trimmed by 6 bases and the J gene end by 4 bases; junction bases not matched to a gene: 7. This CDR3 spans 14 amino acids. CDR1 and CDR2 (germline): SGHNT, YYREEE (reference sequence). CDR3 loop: CASNSGEGYNEQFF. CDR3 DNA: TGTGCCAGCAACTCTGGGGAGGGATACAATGAGCAGTTCTTC. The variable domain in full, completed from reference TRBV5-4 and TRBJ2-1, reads ETGVTQSPTHLIKTRGQQVTLRCSSQSGHNTVSWYQQALGQGPQFIFQYYREEENGRGNFPPRFSGLQFPNYSSELNVNALELDDSALYLCASNSGEGYNEQFFGPGTRLTVL.

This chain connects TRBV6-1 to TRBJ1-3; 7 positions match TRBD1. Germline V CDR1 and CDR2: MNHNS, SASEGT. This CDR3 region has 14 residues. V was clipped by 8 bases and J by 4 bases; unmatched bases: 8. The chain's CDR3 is CASRTQGKGNTIYF. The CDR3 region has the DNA TGTGCCAGCCGGACACAGGGGAAGGGAAACACCATATATTTT.

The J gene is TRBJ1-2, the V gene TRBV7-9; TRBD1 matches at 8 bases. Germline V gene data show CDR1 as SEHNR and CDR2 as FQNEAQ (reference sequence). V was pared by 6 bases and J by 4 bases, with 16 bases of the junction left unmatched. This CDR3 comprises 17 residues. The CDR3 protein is CASSLDFTGGMLYGYTF. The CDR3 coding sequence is TGTGCCAGCAGTCTTGACTTTACAGGGGGTATGCTCTATGGCTACACCTTC.

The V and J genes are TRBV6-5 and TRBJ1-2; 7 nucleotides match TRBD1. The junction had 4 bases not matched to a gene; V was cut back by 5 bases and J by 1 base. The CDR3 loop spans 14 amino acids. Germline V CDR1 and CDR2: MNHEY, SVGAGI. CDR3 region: CASSDRAVNYGYTF. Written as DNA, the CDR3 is TGTGCCAGCAGTGACAGGGCAGTTAACTATGGCTACACCTTC.

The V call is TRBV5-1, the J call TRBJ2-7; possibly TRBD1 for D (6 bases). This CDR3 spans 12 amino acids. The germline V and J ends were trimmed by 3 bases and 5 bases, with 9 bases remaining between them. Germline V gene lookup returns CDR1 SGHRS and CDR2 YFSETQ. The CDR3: CASSSQGHEQYF. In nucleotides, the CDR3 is TGCGCCAGCAGCTCACAGGGCCACGAGCAGTACTTC.